The source of this T cell receptor (beta chain) is a study of cytomegalovirus exposure and HLA in healthy donors. Study outcomes and limitations: TCR beta chains numbering 164 were designated cytomegalovirus-associated.

The PCR used 60 Vbeta and 13 Jbeta primers. Using immunoSEQ multiplex PCR, the repertoire was profiled, and TCRdb retains in-frame clones only, with some absent. The sample shows about 120,000 clones, about four fifths of them seen only once. The CDR3 covers 13 residues. V gave up 6 bases and J gave up 6 bases; unmatched junction bases: 7. CDR1 and CDR2 from the germline V gene are MNHNS and SASEGT. This clone was recorded only once. Its specificity is not known. Sequenced input: PBMCs. The receptor's source is a man aged 18 to 35 in good health and CMV-seronegative. The chain links TRBV6-1 to TRBJ2-5; 7 nucleotides agree with TRBD1. The CDR3 coding sequence is TGTGCCAGCAGCGTCACAGGGGTGAAGACCCAGTACTTC. Amino acids: CASSVTGVKTQYF.